The 18 T cell receptor beta chains below all came from one sample that was sequenced in a study of human T cells and chemical hapten exposure. Each CDR3 protein is one row after TCRdb ran MiXCR on the RACE reads. Here the sample spans about 45,000 distinct CDR3 sequences, less than 4.5% being singletons. Time point reported: healthy volunteer bleed at 2 weeks. Whole blood that had not been fractionated was the source of extracted total RNA. Sequenced material: whole blood. The receptors were gathered from a human donor in good health. Some clones in this sample may be carry-over from other donors' samples.

This clonotype occurred a few times. The chain joins TRBV28 to TRBJ2-7, with 10 bases aligning to TRBD1. The CDR3 runs to 16 residues. Per germline, CDR1 MDHEN and CDR2 SYDVKM. Trimming at V came to 2 bases and at J to 1 base, leaving 5 bases not matched to a gene. DNA for the CDR3: TGTGCCAGCAGTTTAAGGCGACAGGGGGCATCCTACGAGCAGTACTTC. It codes for CASSLRRQGASYEQYF.

A few counts support this clonotype. V is TRBV6-1 and J is TRBJ1-2, with D possibly being TRBD1 (5 bases). The CDR3 length is 14 residues. CDR1 is MNHNS and CDR2 is SASEGT in the germline V gene. Trimming cost V 0 bases and J 2 bases, with 7 bases left between them. CDR3 sequence: CASSEATDNYGYTF. In DNA, the CDR3 is TGTGCCAGCAGTGAAGCGACAGACAACTATGGCTACACCTTC.

The V call is TRBV11-2, the J call TRBJ2-4, with D unclear. The germline V gene encodes CDR1 SGHAT and CDR2 FQNNGV. This CDR3 is built from 14 residues. The ends were cut back, 3 bases at V and 8 bases at J, with 14 bases in the middle. The chain's CDR3 is CASSFGRRAHIQYF. The CDR3 DNA is TGTGCCAGCAGCTTTGGTCGCCGGGCCCACATTCAGTACTTC.

This clonotype was counted at least ten times. The rearrangement uses TRBV4-2 and TRBJ2-3; possibly TRBD2 for D (6 bases). There are 14 residues in the CDR3. Trimming left V 5 bases short and J 5 bases short, with 14 bases between. Germline assignment: CDR1 LGHNA and CDR2 YNFKEQ. The CDR3 protein is CASSSGTSEDTQYF. The DNA of the CDR3 is TGTGCCAGCAGCTCCGGGACTTCGGAAGATACGCAGTATTTT.

This clonotype was counted at least ten times. J is TRBJ2-2 and V is TRBV27, with D perhaps TRBD2 (6 bases). V was pared by 7 bases and J by 0 bases, with 12 bases between. The CDR3 sequence is 15 residues long. CDR1 and CDR2 from the germline V gene are MNHEY and SMNVEV (reference sequence). The CDR3 here is CASTKWGANTGELFF. In DNA form, the CDR3 reads TGTGCCAGCACCAAGTGGGGGGCGAACACCGGGGAGCTGTTTTTT.

This clonotype was picked up many times. The V and J genes are TRBV7-3 and TRBJ1-1; D call uncertain. The germline CDR1 and CDR2 sequences are SGHTA and FQGTGA. Trimming took off 1 base at V and 4 bases at J, with 7 bases between the two ends. The CDR3 runs 13 residues. CDR3 protein: CASSLKWGTEAFF. Here the CDR3 DNA reads TGTGCCAGCAGCTTAAAATGGGGCACTGAAGCTTTCTTT.

This clonotype was recorded many times. The chain employs TRBV28 and TRBJ1-5, with D possibly matching TRBD1 (6 bases). Germline V gene data show CDR1 as MDHEN and CDR2 as SYDVKM. This CDR3 comprises 11 residues. Trimming removed 4 bases from V and 15 bases from J, with 13 bases in between. The CDR3: CASSSTGGRHF. The CDR3 DNA is TGTGCCAGCAGTTCGACAGGCGGTCGGCATTTT. The whole variable domain, filled in from reference TRBV28 and TRBJ1-5, reads DVKVTQSSRYLVKRTGEKVFLECVQDMDHENMFWYRQDPGLGLRLIYFSYDVKMKEKGDIPEGYSVSREKKERFSLILESASTNQTSMYLCASSSTGGRHFGDGTRLSIL.

A few counts support this clonotype. This CDR3 is CASSDRGLFQPQHF. Written as DNA, the CDR3 is TGTGCCAGTAGTGACAGGGGTCTTTTTCAGCCCCAGCATTTT. This chain joins TRBV19 and TRBJ1-5, with 8 bases aligning to TRBD1. There are 14 residues in the CDR3. Unmatched junction bases numbered 6, after V lost 5 bases and J lost 6 bases. The germline V gene encodes CDR1 LNHDA and CDR2 SQIVND (reference sequence).

There are many counts of this clonotype. This chain links TRBV5-1 with TRBJ2-3; perhaps TRBD2 as D (6 bases). Germline lookup yields CDR1 SGHRS and CDR2 YFSETQ. The CDR3 covers 15 residues. Between the trimmed V and J ends, which lost 0 bases and 3 bases, there was a span of 11 bases. DNA of the CDR3: TGCGCCAGCAGCTTGGAGGGGAGGCAGACAGATACGCAGTATTTT. Translation: CASSLEGRQTDTQYF. The full variable domain, with the rest looked up from reference TRBV5-1 and TRBJ2-3, is KAGVTQTPRYLIKTRGQQVTLSCSPISGHRSVSWYQQTPGQGLQFLFEYFSETQRNKGNFPGRFSGRQFSNSRSEMNVSTLELGDSALYLCASSLEGRQTDTQYFGPGTRLTVL.

Ten or more counts support this clonotype. The chain employs TRBV9 and TRBJ2-1; D unresolved. CDR3 length: 13 residues. Trimming shortened V by 0 bases and J by 8 bases, and 9 bases separated the two germline ends. In germline, CDR1 is SGDLS, CDR2 YYNGEE. The CDR3 here is CASSVALGDEQFF. CDR3 coding DNA: TGTGCCAGCAGCGTAGCTTTAGGAGATGAGCAGTTCTTC.

This clonotype was recorded at least ten times. The J gene is TRBJ2-7, the V gene TRBV25-1; D may be TRBD2 (5 bases). V lost 2 bases to trimming and J lost 6 bases, with 8 bases between them. Germline values: CDR1 MGHDK, CDR2 SYGVNS. The CDR3 covers 12 residues. Here the CDR3 reads CASSERGGEQYF. The CDR3, as DNA: TGTGCCAGCAGTGAACGGGGTGGCGAGCAGTACTTC.

The table lists this clonotype with many counts. This chain joins TRBV29-1 and TRBJ2-1; D unclear. The CDR3 consists of 15 residues. Germline V gene sequence: CDR1 SQVTM, CDR2 ANQGSEA. V lost 5 bases, J lost 1 base, and 15 bases lay in between. The CDR3 DNA reads TGCAGCGTTCGCTCTTCCTGGCAGTCCTACAATGAGCAGTTCTTC. It is translated as CSVRSSWQSYNEQFF.

Ten or more counts support this clonotype. The V and J genes are TRBV15 and TRBJ1-5; D remains unclear. V was pared by 1 base and J by 4 bases, with 11 bases between. Germline V gene lookup returns CDR1 LNHNV and CDR2 YYDKDF (reference sequence). The CDR3 sequence is 15 residues long. The CDR3 DNA is TGTGCCACCAGCAGAGTTAGGGCGAGGAATCAGCCCCAGCATTTT. Translating gives CATSRVRARNQPQHF. The entire variable domain, with the rest obtained from reference TRBV15 and TRBJ1-5, is as follows: DAMVIQNPRYQVTQFGKPVTLSCSQTLNHNVMYWYQQKSSQAPKLLFHYYDKDFNNEADTPDNFQSRRPNTSFCFLDIRSPGLGDTAMYLCATSRVRARNQPQHFGDGTRLSIL.

This clonotype was seen repeatedly, ten times or more. The rearrangement joins TRBV7-8 to TRBJ1-2; weak D call: TRBD1 (5 bases). Between the trimmed V and J ends, which lost 3 bases and 4 bases, there was a span of 9 bases. Germline CDR1 reads SGHVS; CDR2 reads FQNEAQ. The CDR3 consists of 13 residues. The CDR3 spells CASSLGPGYGYTF. Written as DNA, the CDR3 is TGTGCCAGCAGCTTGGGACCAGGCTATGGCTACACCTTC.

This clonotype was recorded many times. The chain has TRBV24-1 and TRBJ2-1, with a weak D call TRBD2 (5 bases). This CDR3 is 18 amino acids long. CDR1 and CDR2 from the germline V gene are KGHDR and SFDVKD. Trimming took 1 base from V and 9 from J, leaving 24 bases between them. This CDR3 is CATSDFRSTGRLVSEQFF. CDR3 DNA: TGTGCCACCAGTGATTTTAGGTCGACGGGAAGATTGGTCAGTGAGCAGTTCTTC.

The sample holds a few counts of this clonotype. The chain joins TRBV20-1 to TRBJ2-7; TRBD1 or TRBD2 may be the D gene (5 bases each). The germline CDR1 and CDR2 sequences are DFQATT and SNEGSKA (reference sequence). CDR3 length equals 15 residues. V lost 5 bases to trimming and J lost 0 bases, with 17 bases between them. The CDR3 spells CSADVLGDSSYEQYF. The CDR3 nucleotides read TGCAGTGCTGACGTCTTGGGGGATAGCTCCTACGAGCAGTACTTC.

The V call is TRBV6-5, the J call TRBJ1-1; 7 positions match TRBD1. Germline V lookup: CDR1 MNHEY, CDR2 SVGAGI. V dropped 0 bases and J dropped 6; count of bases not matched to a gene: 4. The CDR3 length is 14 residues. CDR3 sequence (DNA): TGTGCCAGCAGTTACTCAGGGGGCACTGCTGAAGCTTTCTTT. Its protein product is CASSYSGGTAEAFF.

The sample holds many counts of this clonotype. The gene calls are TRBV7-9 and TRBJ2-3, with 8 bases aligning to TRBD1. J lost 4 bases, V lost 5 bases, and 23 bases had no gene match. This CDR3 has 20 amino acids. Germline-derived CDR1 and CDR2 are SEHNR and FQNEAQ (reference sequence). The CDR3 DNA sequence: TGTGCCAGCAGCCCCCAAGGACAGGGTACAGCCACAACGAACCCAGATACGCAGTATTTT. Translating it yields CASSPQGQGTATTNPDTQYF.